Below, 7 T cell receptor beta chains from the same sample are listed, as sequenced in a study of identical twins. TCRdb reanalysed the 5' RACE reads using MiXCR and keeps one entry per CDR3 protein. The sample holds hundreds of thousands of distinct CDR3 sequences, around 6.6% seen once. These data also formed part of another study, on yellow fever vaccine responses in identical twins.

The sequenced material came from memory (CD45RO+) T cells sorted from blood. The receptors were gathered from a woman between 18 and 29 years old in good health.

This clonotype showed up many times. The chain carries TRBV20-1 and TRBJ2-1; 9 nucleotides match TRBD2. Unmatched junction bases numbered 8, after V lost 6 bases and J lost 2 bases. This CDR3 contains 15 residues. CDR1 and CDR2 from the germline V gene are DFQATT and SNEGSKA (reference sequence). CDR3 amino acids: CSADTSGRTYNEQFF. DNA for the CDR3: TGCAGTGCCGATACCAGCGGGAGGACCTACAATGAGCAGTTCTTC.

The V gene is TRBV28, the J gene TRBJ2-7; TRBD2 matches at 11 bases. With V trimmed by 4 bases and J by 4 bases, 9 bases remained unmatched. The germline V gene has CDR1 MDHEN and CDR2 SYDVKM. The CDR3 is 16 residues long. In DNA form, the CDR3 reads TGTGCCAGCAGTTCCATACTAGCGGGAGTCAGTTACGAGCAGTACTTC. Translated, it gives CASSSILAGVSYEQYF.

This clonotype showed up many times. The chain links TRBV15 to TRBJ2-3; D remains unclear. CDR1 is LNHNV and CDR2 is YYDKDF in the germline V gene (reference sequence). V was pared by 1 base and J by 3 bases, with 2 bases between. The CDR3 sequence is 12 residues long. CDR3 in DNA: TGTGCCACCAGCAGAGCGACAGATACGCAGTATTTT. This codes for CATSRATDTQYF.

J is TRBJ2-7 and V is TRBV7-2; unclear D gene. CDR3 length: 14 amino acids. Germline loops: CDR1 SGHTA, CDR2 FQGNSA. V was trimmed by 1 base and J by 2 bases, leaving 9 bases between them. The DNA for the CDR3 is TGTGCCAGCAGCTTAGGGTTTGGAACCTACGAGCAGTACTTC. Amino acid sequence: CASSLGFGTYEQYF. Combining the CDR3 with reference TRBV7-2 and TRBJ2-7 gives the whole variable domain GAGVSQSPSNKVTEKGKDVELRCDPISGHTALYWYRQSLGQGLEFLIYFQGNSAPDKSGLPSDRFSAERTGGSVSTLTIQRTQQEDSAVYLCASSLGFGTYEQYFGPGTRLTVT.

V is TRBV7-9 and J is TRBJ2-6; unclear D gene. Trimming pared 11 bases from V and 2 bases from J, leaving 4 bases between. The germline gives CDR1 SEHNR, CDR2 FQNEAQ (reference sequence). CDR3 length equals 11 residues. The CDR3 sequence: CAWAGANVLTF. The CDR3 DNA reads as TGTGCCTGGGCTGGGGCCAACGTCCTGACTTTC.

This clonotype was seen at least ten times. The V call is TRBV11-2, the J call TRBJ1-1, with 7 bases fitting TRBD1. The V gene end was trimmed by 7 bases and the J gene end by 5 bases; junction bases not matched to a gene: 16. Germline V gene sequence: CDR1 SGHAT, CDR2 FQNNGV. The CDR3 is 16 residues long. This CDR3 reads CASTLGQSSSGTEAFF. Here the CDR3 DNA reads TGTGCCAGCACCCTGGGACAGTCCTCCTCGGGGACTGAAGCTTTCTTT.

The table lists this clonotype with many counts. The chain carries TRBV12-3 or TRBV12-4 and TRBJ1-5, with D tentatively TRBD1 (5 bases). This CDR3 spans 15 amino acids. Between the trimmed V and J ends, which lost 5 bases and 3 bases, there was a span of 14 bases. Here the CDR3 reads CASSPSRDYNQPQHF. The CDR3 nucleotides read TGTGCCAGCAGTCCCTCCCGGGACTACAATCAGCCCCAGCATTTT.